One and the same sample provided the 6 T cell receptor beta chains below, sequenced in a study of a mutant IDH1 vaccine in newly diagnosed glioma. Sequencing used immunoSEQ multiplex PCR; TCRdb keeps in-frame clones, though not all of them. This table has tens of thousands of clones, 80% to 90% appearing once. Time point given: baseline, week 1 (first vaccination visit). The treatment was: pre-vaccination baseline after standard-of-care therapy. This sample comprised PBMCs, obtained from a glioma patient treated with radiotherapy, temozolomide or both. These receptors were taken from a man under 40 with glioma.

This chain joins TRBV6-5 and TRBJ1-2; a weak D match, TRBD1 (5 bases). The CDR3 is 14 amino acids. From germline, CDR1 is MNHEY and CDR2 SVGAGI. The V end was cut by 2 bases, the J end by 0 bases, with 7 bases between. The CDR3 nucleotides read TGTGCCAGCAGTTACACAGGCTCTAACTATGGCTACACCTTC. Translated: CASSYTGSNYGYTF.

The chain combines TRBV18 with TRBJ2-5, with D tentatively TRBD2 (6 bases). Per the germline V gene, CDR1 is KGHSH and CDR2 is LQKENI. The CDR3 loop spans 14 amino acids. Trimming removed 3 bases from V and 5 bases from J, with 13 bases in between. The CDR3, as DNA: TGTGCCAGCTCACCCGCGGGGTCCGATGAGACCCAGTACTTC. Translation: CASSPAGSDETQYF.

The chain recombines TRBV4-1 with TRBJ2-1, with D perhaps TRBD2 (5 bases). With 0 bases removed from V and 4 bases from J, the gap between germline ends came to 10 bases. Germline V gives CDR1 MGHRA, CDR2 YSYEKL. The CDR3 runs 15 residues. CDR3 sequence (DNA): TGCGCCAGCAGCCAAGATAGCGATTTTTACAATGAGCAGTTCTTC. It yields the protein CASSQDSDFYNEQFF.

The V gene is TRBV25-1, the J gene TRBJ1-4, with D uncertain. The V end was cut by 6 bases, the J end by 5 bases, with 7 bases between. CDR3 length: 12 amino acids. Germline values: CDR1 MGHDK, CDR2 SYGVNS. The CDR3 reads CASRAKNEKLFF. Written as DNA, the CDR3 is TGTGCCAGCAGAGCTAAAAATGAAAAACTGTTTTTT.

The chain links TRBV2 to TRBJ1-1; D is perhaps TRBD1 (6 bases). V lost 4 bases and J 1 base, leaving 13 bases between the germline ends. From germline, CDR1 is SNHLY and CDR2 FYNNEI. This CDR3 region has 15 residues. As DNA, the CDR3 is TGTGCCAGCAGTGTCCAGGGGTGGCGGAACACTGAAGCTTTCTTT. Protein sequence: CASSVQGWRNTEAFF.

The J gene is TRBJ1-4, the V gene TRBV7-9, with D uncertain. Germline CDR1 SEHNR, CDR2 FQNEAQ (reference sequence). V gave up 1 base and J gave up 5 bases, with 8 bases separating them. The CDR3 contains 14 residues. The CDR3 region is CASSLVGLNEKLFF. CDR3 DNA sequence: TGTGCCAGCAGCTTAGTCGGGTTAAATGAAAAACTGTTTTTT. Supplemented by reference TRBV7-9 and TRBJ1-4, the full variable domain reads DTGVSQNPRHKITKRGQNVTFRCDPISEHNRLYWYRQTLGQGPEFLTYFQNEAQLEKSRLLSDRFSAERPKGSFSTLEIQRTEQGDSAMYLCASSLVGLNEKLFFGSGTQLSVL.